The next 26 T cell receptor beta chains were all read from a single sample in a study of blood T cell repertoires in COVID-19. Libraries were prepared by immunoSEQ multiplex PCR; TCRdb keeps only in-frame clonotypes and omits some of them. The sample has 76,000 or so clones, more than 65% seen once. The sequenced material came from peripheral blood. The receptors here all came from a man between 45 and 60 years old with acute or convalescent COVID-19.

The table lists this clone with a few counts. The J gene is TRBJ2-5, the V gene TRBV2; a possible D gene is TRBD1 (6 bases). V gave up 0 bases and J gave up 4 bases, with 12 bases separating them. The CDR3 sequence is 15 residues long. Germline CDR1 is SNHLY and CDR2 is FYNNEI. The CDR3 reads CASSEANQGLETQYF. The CDR3 coding sequence is TGTGCCAGCAGTGAAGCGAATCAGGGGCTAGAGACCCAGTACTTC. Full variable domain (rest looked up from reference TRBV2 and TRBJ2-5): EPEVTQTPSHQVTQMGQEVILRCVPISNHLYFYWYRQILGQKVEFLVSFYNNEISEKSEIFDDQFSVERPDGSNFTLKIRSTKLEDSAMYFCASSEANQGLETQYFGPGTRLLVL.

CDR3 nucleotide sequence: TGTGCCAGCTCACCACCGGGACAGGGCGAAGCTTTCTTT. Protein sequence: CASSPPGQGEAFF. V usage is TRBV18 and J usage is TRBJ1-1; 9 bases align to TRBD1. The V gene end was trimmed by 0 bases and the J gene end by 8 bases; junction bases not matched to a gene: 1. Germline values: CDR1 KGHSH, CDR2 LQKENI. The CDR3 has 13 amino acids. Full variable domain (rest looked up from reference TRBV18 and TRBJ1-1): NAGVMQNPRHLVRRRGQEARLRCSPMKGHSHVYWYRQLPEEGLKFMVYLQKENIIDESGMPKERFSAEFPKEGPSILRIQQVVRGDSAAYFCASSPPGQGEAFFGQGTRLTVV.

The rearrangement uses TRBV19 and TRBJ1-2; no clear D. The CDR3 totals 15 residues. The V and J ends lost 8 bases and 5 bases respectively, with 21 bases between them. Germline lookup yields CDR1 LNHDA and CDR2 SQIVND (reference sequence). The CDR3 DNA sequence: TGTGCCAGTCGCCTATTTACCTTACCCGGTTATGGCTACACCTTC. It encodes CASRLFTLPGYGYTF.

The chain carries TRBV6-1 and TRBJ1-2; no definite D call. Germline CDR1 MNHNS, CDR2 SASEGT. This CDR3 region has 13 residues. V lost 0 bases, J lost 4 bases, and 6 bases lay in between. This CDR3 is CASSEAGGYGYTF. CDR3 in DNA: TGTGCCAGCAGTGAAGCAGGAGGCTATGGCTACACCTTC.

The chain recombines TRBV7-8 with TRBJ2-1; 14 nucleotides align to TRBD2. After removal of 1 base from V and 6 bases from J, the junction contained 8 bases not matched to a gene. Germline CDR1 SGHVS, CDR2 FQNEAQ. The CDR3 length is 18 residues. The CDR3 DNA follows: TGTGCCAGCAGCTTAGTGGCAGGGACTAGCGGGAGAGGCAATGAGCAGTTCTTC. It encodes CASSLVAGTSGRGNEQFF.

The chain couples TRBV2 to TRBJ2-1, with 8 bases lining up with TRBD2. Germline CDR1 SNHLY, CDR2 FYNNEI. The CDR3 length is 14 residues. The V and J ends lost 7 bases and 3 bases, in that order; junction bases with no gene match: 5. This CDR3 is CASIGGGNYNEQFF. CDR3 DNA sequence: TGTGCCAGCATTGGCGGGGGGAACTACAATGAGCAGTTCTTC.

This sequence joins TRBV2 and TRBJ1-4, with D uncertain. V was pared by 3 bases and J by 0 bases, with 11 bases between. Per the germline V gene, CDR1 is SNHLY and CDR2 is FYNNEI. The CDR3 is made up of 16 amino acids. CDR3 residues: CASSERPPATNEKLFF. The CDR3 bases are TGTGCCAGCAGTGAGAGGCCCCCTGCAACTAATGAAAAACTGTTTTTT. Full variable domain (rest looked up from reference TRBV2 and TRBJ1-4): EPEVTQTPSHQVTQMGQEVILRCVPISNHLYFYWYRQILGQKVEFLVSFYNNEISEKSEIFDDQFSVERPDGSNFTLKIRSTKLEDSAMYFCASSERPPATNEKLFFGSGTQLSVL.

This chain joins TRBV6-5 and TRBJ1-1, with 9 bases lining up with TRBD1. The junction had 5 bases not matched to a gene; V was cut back by 8 bases and J by 4 bases. CDR1 MNHEY and CDR2 SVGAGI come from the germline V gene. The CDR3 runs to 13 residues. CDR3 residues: CASATTGGTEAFF. Written as DNA, the CDR3 is TGTGCCAGCGCCACGACAGGGGGCACTGAAGCTTTCTTT.

CDR3 residues: CATSDAQGTGANVLTF. The CDR3 DNA reads as TGTGCCACCAGTGATGCGCAGGGAACTGGGGCCAACGTCCTGACTTTC. The V and J genes are TRBV24-1 and TRBJ2-6; the D gene is possibly TRBD1 (5 bases). CDR1 KGHDR and CDR2 SFDVKD come from the germline V gene. The V end lost 3 bases, the J end lost 2 bases, and 10 bases lay between the germline ends. This CDR3 is 16 amino acids long.

The J gene is TRBJ2-3, the V gene TRBV7-2, with 9 bases matching TRBD2. The germline CDR1 and CDR2 sequences are SGHTA and FQGNSA. This CDR3 is 14 amino acids long. The ends lost 0 bases at V and 9 bases at J; junction bases unmatched: 4. The DNA of the CDR3 is TGTGCCAGCAGCTTAGCGGGGGCGGGGGGGACGCAGTATTTT. The encoded protein is CASSLAGAGGTQYF.

The chain uses TRBV4-3 and TRBJ2-1, with TRBD2 matching over 13 bases. The CDR3 sequence is 16 residues long. V lost 0 bases to trimming and J lost 5 bases; unmatched junction nucleotides: 1. CDR1 is LGHNA, CDR2 YSLEER, per germline. This CDR3 reads CASSQEGLAGDNEQFF. CDR3 DNA sequence: TGCGCCAGCAGCCAAGAAGGACTAGCGGGGGACAATGAGCAGTTCTTC.

V and J are TRBV6-2 or TRBV6-3 and TRBJ2-3; D is perhaps TRBD2 (6 bases). The CDR3 loop spans 13 amino acids. With 6 bases removed from V and 1 base from J, the gap between germline ends came to 8 bases. Germline CDR1 and CDR2: MNHEY and SVGEGT. CDR3 nucleotides: TGTGCCAGCAGGCCTAGCGGCACAGATACGCAGTATTTT. It codes for CASRPSGTDTQYF.

The table lists this clone with a few counts. The chain couples TRBV7-2 to TRBJ1-5; 9 bases are a match to TRBD1. In germline, CDR1 is SGHTA, CDR2 FQGNSA. The CDR3 sequence is 17 residues long. V dropped 5 bases and J dropped 0; count of bases not matched to a gene: 8. CDR3 sequence: CASSMRTGDYSNQPQHF. DNA of the CDR3: TGTGCCAGCAGCATGAGGACAGGGGATTATAGCAATCAGCCCCAGCATTTT.

The chain combines TRBV18 with TRBJ2-5; D is possibly TRBD2 (6 bases). V was shortened by 0 bases and J by 5 bases, with 10 bases between the two germline ends. CDR3 length: 14 amino acids. Per germline, CDR1 KGHSH and CDR2 LQKENI. CDR3 DNA: TGTGCCAGCTCACCACCCCCAGGGAGGGAGACCCAGTACTTC. As protein: CASSPPPGRETQYF.

The chain joins TRBV5-6 to TRBJ2-1; 7 nucleotides line up with TRBD1. The germline CDR1 and CDR2 sequences are SGHDT and YYEEEE. The V gene end was trimmed by 0 bases and the J gene end by 3 bases; junction bases not matched to a gene: 9. This CDR3 is built from 17 residues. As DNA, the CDR3 is TGTGCCAGCAGCTTGGCCGAAGAGGGGGCGTACTACAATGAGCAGTTCTTC. It encodes CASSLAEEGAYYNEQFF.

This chain joins TRBV11-2 and TRBJ1-1; D is possibly TRBD1 (5 bases). V was shortened by 7 bases and J by 4 bases, with 22 bases between the two germline ends. Germline values: CDR1 SGHAT, CDR2 FQNNGV. CDR3 length: 16 residues. CDR3 coding DNA: TGTGCCAGCAACAAGGGGACTGGCGGGGGGGGCACTGAAGCTTTCTTT. Translation gives CASNKGTGGGGTEAFF.

The sample holds one count of this clone. This rearrangement joins TRBV5-6 to TRBJ1-6; D is unresolved. Per the germline V gene, CDR1 is SGHDT and CDR2 is YYEEEE. The CDR3 length is 16 residues. V shed 4 bases and J shed 0 bases, with 11 bases lying between them. CDR3 region: CASSGGRSSYNSPLHF. The CDR3, as DNA: TGTGCCAGCAGCGGCGGAAGGAGCTCCTATAATTCACCCCTCCACTTT.

The J gene is TRBJ2-7, the V gene TRBV7-3; possibly TRBD1 for D (6 bases). The ends were cut back, 5 bases at V and 9 bases at J, with 23 bases in the middle. The CDR3 is 15 amino acids. Germline assignment: CDR1 SGHTA and CDR2 FQGTGA. The CDR3 here is CASSEGGEFPRMQYF. The CDR3 nucleotides read TGTGCCAGCAGCGAAGGGGGTGAGTTCCCTAGGATGCAGTACTTC.

This sequence joins TRBV30 and TRBJ1-4, with 10 nucleotides matching TRBD1. V was pared by 8 bases and J by 8 bases, with 8 bases of the junction left unmatched. This CDR3 is 13 amino acids long. Germline V lookup: CDR1 GTSNPN, CDR2 SVGIG (reference sequence). The CDR3 DNA reads as TGTGCCGGAAAGGACAGGGGGACGGAAAAACTGTTTTTT. Amino acids: CAGKDRGTEKLFF. The variable domain in full, completed from reference TRBV30 and TRBJ1-4, reads SQTIHQWPATLVQPVGSPLSLECTVEGTSNPNLYWYRQAAGRGLQLLFYSVGIGQISSEVPQNLSASRPQDRQFILSSKKLLLSDSGFYLCAGKDRGTEKLFFGSGTQLSVL.

The chain combines TRBV7-3 with TRBJ2-1, with a possible D match to TRBD2 (6 bases). The CDR3 is 14 residues long. V lost 5 bases, J lost 9 bases, and 17 bases lay in between. Germline lookup yields CDR1 SGHTA and CDR2 FQGTGA. The CDR3 here is CASSLDPGGSEQFF. In DNA, the CDR3 is TGTGCCAGCAGCCTCGATCCTGGAGGGAGTGAGCAGTTCTTC. Using reference TRBV7-3 and TRBJ2-1 for the parts outside the CDR3, the full variable domain is GAGVSQTPSNKVTEKGKYVELRCDPISGHTALYWYRQSLGQGPEFLIYFQGTGAADDSGLPNDRFFAVRPEGSVSTLKIQRTERGDSAVYLCASSLDPGGSEQFFGPGTRLTVL.

The chain recombines TRBV7-2 with TRBJ1-1; TRBD1 is a possible D gene (6 bases). This CDR3 region has 13 residues. Trimming took 0 bases from V and 4 from J, leaving 6 bases between them. Germline V CDR1 and CDR2: SGHTA, FQGNSA. CDR3 region: CASSLAGATEAFF. As DNA, the CDR3 is TGTGCCAGCAGCTTAGCGGGGGCCACTGAAGCTTTCTTT.

This clone was recorded once. This chain connects TRBV7-9 to TRBJ2-6, with a weak D call TRBD1 (6 bases). The CDR3 is 15 amino acids. Germline-derived CDR1 and CDR2 are SEHNR and FQNEAQ (reference sequence). The V end lost 5 bases, the J end lost 2 bases, and 10 bases lay between the germline ends. The CDR3 sequence: CASSIGTTGANVLTF. The CDR3 DNA reads TGTGCCAGCAGCATCGGGACAACTGGGGCCAACGTCCTGACTTTC.

The chain's CDR3 is CAWSVEGGLFF. The CDR3 nucleotides are TGTGCCTGGAGTGTCGAGGGAGGACTGTTTTTT. This chain uses TRBV30 with TRBJ1-4; D is unclear. V gave up 0 bases and J gave up 13 bases, with 9 bases separating them. CDR1 and CDR2 (germline): GTSNPN, SVGIG (reference sequence). The CDR3 totals 11 residues.

V and J are TRBV28 and TRBJ1-4, with unresolved D. This CDR3 is 12 amino acids long. Germline V gene lookup returns CDR1 MDHEN and CDR2 SYDVKM. Trimming removed 6 bases from V and 10 bases from J, with 12 bases in between. The CDR3 reads CASSPVAGKLFF. CDR3 in DNA: TGTGCCAGCAGCCCGGTGGCGGGAAAACTGTTTTTT.

V usage is TRBV4-1 and J usage is TRBJ1-5, with 11 bases lining up with TRBD1. Germline V CDR1 and CDR2: MGHRA, YSYEKL. This CDR3 is built from 14 residues. The ends lost 1 base at V and 10 bases at J; junction bases unmatched: 3. The CDR3 nucleotides are TGCGCCAGCAGCCAAGGGACAGGGGGCCTACCCCAGCATTTT. This sequence encodes CASSQGTGGLPQHF.

This clone came up a few times. The chain combines TRBV6-6 with TRBJ1-1; D unresolved. This CDR3 has 14 amino acids. Germline CDR1 reads MNHNY; CDR2 reads SVGAGI (reference sequence). Trimming shortened V by 7 bases and J by 1 base, and 13 bases separated the two germline ends. The CDR3 is CASTPTRANTEAFF. The CDR3 DNA reads TGTGCCAGCACCCCTACTAGGGCGAACACTGAAGCTTTCTTT.